This TCR beta chain was captured by sequencing in a study of blood T cell repertoires in COVID-19. Study information: The samples span acute and convalescent COVID-19 from the United States, Italy and Spain. Sources were T cells, B-cell-depleted T cells, or PBMCs; the material itself was cDNA or gDNA.

Germline values: CDR1 SGHRS, CDR2 YFSETQ. The CDR3 spans 15 residues. The ends lost 2 bases at V and 3 bases at J; junction bases unmatched: 5. In the authors' workflow: It was from reference gene primer amplification that nucleated cell counts were estimated. Repertoires were generated with immunoSEQ multiplex PCR, while TCRdb's copy carries only in-frame clones and drops some. Clone size and the V and J calls come from that table; the DNA yielded D and trimming. This repertoire shows around 250,000 clones, around 90% found once; its top ten account for about 0.7%. The source is a human donor in a cohort sampled during active COVID-19. The sequencing input was peripheral blood. The chain employs TRBV5-1 and TRBJ2-3; TRBD1 matches at 8 bases. CDR3 DNA: TGCGCCAGCAGCTTTTCGGACAGGGTAACAGATACGCAGTATTTT. Amino acids: CASSFSDRVTDTQYF.